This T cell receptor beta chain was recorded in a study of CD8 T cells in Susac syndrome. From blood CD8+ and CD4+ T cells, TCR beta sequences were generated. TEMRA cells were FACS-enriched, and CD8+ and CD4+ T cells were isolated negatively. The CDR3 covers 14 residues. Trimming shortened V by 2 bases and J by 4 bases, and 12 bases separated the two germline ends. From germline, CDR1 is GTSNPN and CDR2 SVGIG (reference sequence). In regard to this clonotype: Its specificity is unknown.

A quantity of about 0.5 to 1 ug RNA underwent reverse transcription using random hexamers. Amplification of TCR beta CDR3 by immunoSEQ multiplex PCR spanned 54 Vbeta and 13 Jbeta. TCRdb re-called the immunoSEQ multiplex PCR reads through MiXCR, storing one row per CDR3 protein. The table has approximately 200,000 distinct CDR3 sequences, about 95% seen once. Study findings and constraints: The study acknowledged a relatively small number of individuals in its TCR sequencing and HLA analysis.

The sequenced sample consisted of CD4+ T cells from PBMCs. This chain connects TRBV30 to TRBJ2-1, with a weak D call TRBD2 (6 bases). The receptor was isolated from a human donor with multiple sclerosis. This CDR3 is CAWSPRTTYNEQFF. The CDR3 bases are TGTGCCTGGAGTCCAAGGACTACTTACAATGAGCAGTTCTTC.